Sequencing of this T cell receptor beta chain was carried out in a study of T cells and Merkel cell carcinoma outcomes. Overall study results and limits: In Merkel cell carcinoma, repertoire and T-cell density reportedly predicted outcomes.

Remarks on this clone: The antigen is not known.

The assay was immunoSEQ multiplex PCR, and TCRdb's table has in-frame clones only and misses some. The table shows 15,000 or so clones, with 85% to 90% occurring only once. This CDR3 spans 14 amino acids. The V and J ends lost 3 bases and 5 bases, in that order; junction bases with no gene match: 5. From germline, CDR1 is SGHTA and CDR2 FQGTGA. The sequencing input was tumor tissue from Merkel cell carcinoma. This clonotype was sampled from a human donor with Merkel cell carcinoma. The chain has TRBV7-3 and TRBJ1-1, with 8 positions matching TRBD1. CDR3 region: CASSLQGAQTEAFF. The CDR3 DNA sequence: TGTGCCAGCAGCTTGCAGGGGGCTCAAACTGAAGCTTTCTTT.